This passage covers 20 T cell receptor beta chains from one sample sequenced in a study of CD8+ T cells in alopecia areata. TCR sequencing used cDNA made by reverse transcription of extracted RNA. Profiling relied on immunoSEQ multiplex PCR, and the TCRdb table lists in-frame clones only, not all of them. The table lists approximately 190,000 clones, about 62% of them singletons. Treatment defined: oral pan-JAK inhibitor, 5-10 mg twice daily. This specimen consisted of CD4+ T cells sorted from blood, obtained at week 24, from a patient treated with tofacitinib. Receptors were obtained from a human donor with alopecia areata.

This rearrangement joins TRBV11-2 to TRBJ2-7; 7 positions agree with TRBD1. In germline, CDR1 is SGHAT, CDR2 FQNNGV. V shed 5 bases and J 0 bases; nucleotides not matched to a gene: 4. The CDR3 covers 14 residues. The CDR3 loop reads CASSRQGNSYEQYF. CDR3 sequence (DNA): TGTGCCAGCAGCAGACAGGGTAACTCCTACGAGCAGTACTTC.

The chain uses TRBV7-9 and TRBJ2-2; D unclear. CDR3 length equals 13 residues. V was trimmed by 5 bases and J by 6 bases, leaving 10 bases between them. Germline CDR1 is SEHNR and CDR2 is FQNEAQ (reference sequence). The CDR3 nucleotides read TGTGCCAGCAGCACACAGCGCCCCGGGGAGCTGTTTTTT. As protein: CASSTQRPGELFF.

The chain uses TRBV5-1 and TRBJ2-5, with D uncertain. The CDR3 loop spans 15 amino acids. Germline CDR1 SGHRS, CDR2 YFSETQ. V was shortened by 1 base and J by 1 base, with 11 bases between the two germline ends. CDR3 protein: CASSLWVRTQETQYF. The CDR3 DNA follows: TGCGCCAGCAGCTTGTGGGTCCGAACCCAAGAGACCCAGTACTTC.

This clone appeared a few times. The J gene is TRBJ2-3, the V gene TRBV6-6; D gene unclear. V shed 6 bases and J shed 2 bases, with 9 bases lying between them. The CDR3 has 13 residues. The germline V gene encodes CDR1 MNHNY and CDR2 SVGAGI (reference sequence). This CDR3 reads CASRRDNTDTQYF. As DNA, the CDR3 is TGTGCCAGCAGGCGAGATAACACAGATACGCAGTATTTT.

The genes are TRBV5-6 and TRBJ2-7; D remains unclear. The CDR3 has 11 amino acids. V lost 2 bases to trimming and J lost 0 bases, with 0 bases between them. CDR1 is SGHDT, CDR2 YYEEEE, per germline. The chain's CDR3 is CASSFSYEQYF. CDR3 DNA sequence: TGTGCCAGCAGCTTCTCCTACGAGCAGTACTTC.

The rearrangement uses TRBV5-6 and TRBJ1-4; 9 nucleotides agree with TRBD1. Germline values: CDR1 SGHDT, CDR2 YYEEEE. This CDR3 is 13 amino acids long. The junction had 3 bases not matched to a gene; V was cut back by 2 bases and J by 10 bases. The CDR3 DNA sequence: TGTGCCAGCAGCTTTTGGGACAGGGCAAAACTGTTTTTT. It translates to CASSFWDRAKLFF.

The chain combines TRBV29-1 with TRBJ1-1; TRBD1 matches 8 bases. After removal of 5 bases from V and 5 bases from J, the junction contained 10 bases not matched to a gene. This CDR3 has 14 residues. Germline assignment: CDR1 SQVTM and CDR2 ANQGSEA. The DNA of the CDR3 is TGCAGCGTTCGTCCAGGGGGCGCGTGGACTGAAGCTTTCTTT. Its translation: CSVRPGGAWTEAFF.

The rearrangement uses TRBV18 and TRBJ2-5; possibly TRBD1 for D (5 bases). CDR3 length: 14 residues. V lost 0 bases and J lost 6, with 11 bases in between. CDR1 and CDR2 from the germline V gene are KGHSH and LQKENI. The CDR3: CASSPPFRVKTQYF. The CDR3 DNA reads TGTGCCAGCTCACCACCGTTCAGGGTAAAGACCCAGTACTTC.

The chain recombines TRBV5-1 with TRBJ2-3; tentatively, D is TRBD2 (5 bases). V was shortened by 1 base and J by 2 bases, with 11 bases between the two germline ends. CDR3 size: 15 residues. The germline V gene encodes CDR1 SGHRS and CDR2 YFSETQ. The CDR3 region has the DNA TGCGCCAGCAGCTTGCGGGGAGAAGCCACAGATACGCAGTATTTT. It encodes CASSLRGEATDTQYF.

The V call is TRBV18, the J call TRBJ2-2; D is unresolved. The V gene lost 1 base and the J gene lost 3 bases, with 12 bases spanning the gap. Germline CDR1 and CDR2: KGHSH and LQKENI. The CDR3 runs to 16 residues. The CDR3 bases are TGTGCCAGCTCACCACTGGTGACGGCCGACACCGGGGAGCTGTTTTTT. As protein: CASSPLVTADTGELFF.

This chain uses TRBV5-1 with TRBJ2-2; 7 bases are a match to TRBD1. CDR3 length equals 15 residues. Germline trimming cut 2 bases from V and 7 bases from J; bases unmatched to any gene: 8. Germline V CDR1 and CDR2: SGHRS, YFSETQ. This CDR3 reads CASSFMRQGSGELFF. The CDR3 region has the DNA TGCGCCAGCAGCTTCATGAGACAGGGAAGCGGGGAGCTGTTTTTT. Filled out from reference TRBV5-1 and TRBJ2-2, the complete variable domain reads KAGVTQTPRYLIKTRGQQVTLSCSPISGHRSVSWYQQTPGQGLQFLFEYFSETQRNKGNFPGRFSGRQFSNSRSEMNVSTLELGDSALYLCASSFMRQGSGELFFGEGSRLTVL.

The chain carries TRBV2 and TRBJ2-1; 8 bases agree with TRBD2. V was clipped by 6 bases and J by 4 bases; unmatched bases: 5. Germline V lookup: CDR1 SNHLY, CDR2 FYNNEI. This CDR3 comprises 14 residues. The DNA of the CDR3 is TGTGCCAGCAGCACAGGGACTAGATACAATGAGCAGTTCTTC. Its translation is CASSTGTRYNEQFF. The full variable domain, its missing parts supplied by reference TRBV2 and TRBJ2-1, is EPEVTQTPSHQVTQMGQEVILRCVPISNHLYFYWYRQILGQKVEFLVSFYNNEISEKSEIFDDQFSVERPDGSNFTLKIRSTKLEDSAMYFCASSTGTRYNEQFFGPGTRLTVL.

This chain uses TRBV5-1 with TRBJ2-7; 9 bases line up with TRBD1. This CDR3 region has 16 residues. With V trimmed by 1 base and J by 0 bases, 5 bases remained unmatched. CDR1 and CDR2 (germline): SGHRS, YFSETQ. The CDR3 protein is CASSLRDRDLSYEQYF. The CDR3 region has the DNA TGCGCCAGCAGCTTGAGGGACAGGGACCTCTCCTACGAGCAGTACTTC.

This clone was picked up a small number of times. The chain combines TRBV30 with TRBJ1-1, with 9 bases matching TRBD1. Trimming took 0 bases from V and 6 from J; bases not matched to a gene: 8. This CDR3 is built from 15 residues. Germline V gives CDR1 GTSNPN, CDR2 SVGIG (reference sequence). CDR3 in amino acids: CAWSVSGQGNAEAFF. CDR3 DNA sequence: TGTGCCTGGAGTGTTAGCGGACAGGGGAATGCTGAAGCTTTCTTT.

The rearrangement uses TRBV6-1 and TRBJ2-2; tentative D call: TRBD2 (6 bases). With 0 bases removed from V and 6 bases from J, the gap between germline ends came to 17 bases. The germline V gene has CDR1 MNHNS and CDR2 SASEGT. The CDR3 is 17 amino acids. CDR3 sequence: CASSEAAGGTGAGELFF. DNA for the CDR3: TGTGCCAGCAGTGAAGCGGCTGGGGGGACGGGGGCCGGGGAGCTGTTTTTT.

This chain uses TRBV9 with TRBJ2-7; 8 nucleotides agree with TRBD1. Germline loops: CDR1 SGDLS, CDR2 YYNGEE. CDR3 length equals 14 residues. After removal of 0 bases from V and 4 bases from J, the junction contained 3 bases not matched to a gene. The CDR3 region is CASSVGTGLYEQYF. The CDR3 bases are TGTGCCAGCAGCGTAGGGACAGGGCTGTACGAGCAGTACTTC.

This clone was counted only a few times. This chain links TRBV6-1 with TRBJ1-5; 7 bases match TRBD1. Germline V gene sequence: CDR1 MNHNS, CDR2 SASEGT. This CDR3 is built from 13 residues. With 8 bases clipped from V and 7 bases from J, the junction kept 8 bases outside the gene matches. CDR3 amino acids: CASFGQEGQPQHF. For the CDR3, the DNA is TGTGCCAGCTTTGGACAGGAAGGACAGCCCCAGCATTTT.

The V call is TRBV5-6, the J call TRBJ2-1; 10 nucleotides match TRBD2. This CDR3 is 18 amino acids long. The germline gives CDR1 SGHDT, CDR2 YYEEEE. Unmatched junction bases numbered 11, after V lost 0 bases and J lost 5 bases. The CDR3 spells CASSLVASGRLHHNEQFF. For the CDR3, the DNA is TGTGCCAGCAGCTTGGTGGCTAGCGGGAGATTACATCACAATGAGCAGTTCTTC.

The V gene is TRBV2, the J gene TRBJ1-4, with no clear D. The germline V and J ends were trimmed by 1 base and 8 bases, with 11 bases remaining between them. The CDR3 loop spans 14 amino acids. The germline CDR1 and CDR2 sequences are SNHLY and FYNNEI. In nucleotides, the CDR3 is TGTGCCAGCAGTGAAGGTCGGGGTGGGGAAAAACTGTTTTTT. This translates into CASSEGRGGEKLFF.

This clone has a handful of counts. The rearrangement uses TRBV10-3 and TRBJ2-3; D gene uncertain. V was pared by 4 bases and J by 2 bases, with 10 bases between. CDR1 and CDR2 (germline): ENHRY, SYGVKD. This CDR3 is 14 amino acids long. CDR3 in amino acids: CAISVGSVTDTQYF. The CDR3 DNA reads TGTGCCATCAGTGTGGGTTCGGTCACAGATACGCAGTATTTT.